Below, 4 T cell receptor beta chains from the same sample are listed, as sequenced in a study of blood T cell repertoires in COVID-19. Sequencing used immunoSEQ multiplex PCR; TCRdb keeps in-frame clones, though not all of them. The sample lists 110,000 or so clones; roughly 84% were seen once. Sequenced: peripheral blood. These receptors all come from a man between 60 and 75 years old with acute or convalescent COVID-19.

The CDR3 DNA is TGTGCCAGCAGGTTGGGGCAGCTTAATGAAAAACTGTTTTTT. As protein: CASRLGQLNEKLFF. The J gene is TRBJ1-4, the V gene TRBV2, with D perhaps TRBD1 (5 bases). Germline-derived CDR1 and CDR2 are SNHLY and FYNNEI. V lost 6 bases and J 4 bases, leaving 12 bases between the germline ends. The CDR3 is 14 residues long.

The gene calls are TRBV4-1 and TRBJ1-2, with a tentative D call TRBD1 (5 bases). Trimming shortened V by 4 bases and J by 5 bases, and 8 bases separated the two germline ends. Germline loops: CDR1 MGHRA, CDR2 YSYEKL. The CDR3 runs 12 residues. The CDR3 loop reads CASSPDRYGYTF. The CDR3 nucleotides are TGCGCCAGCAGCCCCGACAGATATGGCTACACCTTC.

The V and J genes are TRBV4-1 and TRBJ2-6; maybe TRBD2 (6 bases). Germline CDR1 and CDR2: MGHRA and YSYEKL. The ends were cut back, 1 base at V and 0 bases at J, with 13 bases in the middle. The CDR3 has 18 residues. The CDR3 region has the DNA TGCGCCAGCAGCCAAGCGGGACTTGGAGCCTCTGGGGCCAACGTCCTGACTTTC. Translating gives CASSQAGLGASGANVLTF.

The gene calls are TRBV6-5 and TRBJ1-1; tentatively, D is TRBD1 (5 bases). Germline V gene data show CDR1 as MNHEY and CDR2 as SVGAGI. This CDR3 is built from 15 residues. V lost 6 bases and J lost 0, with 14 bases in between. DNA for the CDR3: TGTGCCAGCAGCTCACATGGGGACTTGAACACTGAAGCTTTCTTT. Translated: CASSSHGDLNTEAFF.